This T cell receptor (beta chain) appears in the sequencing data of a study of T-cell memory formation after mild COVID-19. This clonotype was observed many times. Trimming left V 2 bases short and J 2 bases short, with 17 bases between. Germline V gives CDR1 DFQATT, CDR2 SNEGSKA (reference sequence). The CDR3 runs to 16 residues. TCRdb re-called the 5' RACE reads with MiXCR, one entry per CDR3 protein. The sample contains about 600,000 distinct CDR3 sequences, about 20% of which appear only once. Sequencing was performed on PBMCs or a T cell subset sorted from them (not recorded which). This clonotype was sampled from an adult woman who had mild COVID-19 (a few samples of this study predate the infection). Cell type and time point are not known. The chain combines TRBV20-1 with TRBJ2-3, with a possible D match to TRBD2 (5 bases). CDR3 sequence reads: CSARSPWEKDTDTQYF. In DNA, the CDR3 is TGCAGTGCTAGATCCCCGTGGGAGAAGGACACAGATACGCAGTATTTT.